This T cell receptor beta chain was retrieved from a study of cytomegalovirus exposure and HLA in healthy donors. V shed 3 bases, J shed 4 bases, and the junction held 7 bases outside the gene matches. Germline V gene lookup returns CDR1 ENHRY and CDR2 SYGVKD. The CDR3 has 15 amino acids. Primers: 60 Vbeta forward and 13 Jbeta reverse. Libraries were prepared by immunoSEQ multiplex PCR; TCRdb keeps only in-frame clonotypes and omits some of them. The sample carries about 170,000 clones, 80% recorded once. Study-level findings and limits: A prior analysis recorded that most TCR beta V segments were productive about 87% or about 30% of the time. Most TCRs appeared rarely, but some public TCRs recurred in many donors. TCR beta V- and J-gene trimming was later associated with a missense DCLRE1C variant.

In regard to this clone: The antigen remains undetermined.

The clonotype originates from a woman aged 45 to 65 in good health and CMV-seropositive. Sequencing was carried out using PBMCs. This chain connects TRBV10-3 to TRBJ2-5; 8 bases map to TRBD2. CDR3: CAISDGGASRETQYF. The CDR3 DNA reads as TGTGCCATCAGTGACGGGGGGGCCTCGAGAGAGACCCAGTACTTC.